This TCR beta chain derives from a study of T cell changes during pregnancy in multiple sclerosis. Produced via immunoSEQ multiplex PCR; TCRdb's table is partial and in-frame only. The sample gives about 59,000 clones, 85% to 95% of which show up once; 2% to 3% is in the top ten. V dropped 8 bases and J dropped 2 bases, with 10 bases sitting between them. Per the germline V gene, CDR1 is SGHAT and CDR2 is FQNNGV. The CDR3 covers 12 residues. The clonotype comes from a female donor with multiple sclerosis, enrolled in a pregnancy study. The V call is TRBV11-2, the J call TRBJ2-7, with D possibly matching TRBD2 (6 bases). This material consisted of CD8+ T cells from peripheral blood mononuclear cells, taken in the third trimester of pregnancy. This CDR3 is CASGDFPYEQYF. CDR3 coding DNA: TGTGCCAGCGGGGACTTTCCCTACGAGCAGTACTTC.